This T cell receptor (beta chain) was identified in a study of blood T cell repertoires in COVID-19. The ends were cut back, 6 bases at V and 1 base at J, with 9 bases in the middle. CDR1 and CDR2 (germline): MNHEY, SMNVEV (reference sequence). This CDR3 comprises 13 residues. This table comes from immunoSEQ multiplex PCR, and its TCRdb copy is limited to in-frame clones, with some not included. This table holds about 180,000 clones, roughly 87% found once. The rearrangement joins TRBV27 to TRBJ1-1; possibly TRBD1 for D (6 bases). Sequenced sample: peripheral blood. This sequence was found in a woman in her 50s with acute or convalescent COVID-19. The CDR3 region has the DNA TGTGCCAGCAGCCCGGGACAGAACACTGAAGCTTTCTTT. It translates to CASSPGQNTEAFF.